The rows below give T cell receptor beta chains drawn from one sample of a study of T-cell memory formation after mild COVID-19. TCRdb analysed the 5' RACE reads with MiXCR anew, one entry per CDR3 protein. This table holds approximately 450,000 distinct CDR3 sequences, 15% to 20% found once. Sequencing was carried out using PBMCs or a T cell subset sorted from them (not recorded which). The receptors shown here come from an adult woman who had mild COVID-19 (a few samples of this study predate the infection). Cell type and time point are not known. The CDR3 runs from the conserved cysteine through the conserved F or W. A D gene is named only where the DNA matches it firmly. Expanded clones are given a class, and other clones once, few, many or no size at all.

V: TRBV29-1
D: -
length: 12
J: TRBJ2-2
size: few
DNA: TGCAGCGCGGGGGCGAACACCGGGGAGCTGTTTTTT
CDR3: CSAGANTGELFF

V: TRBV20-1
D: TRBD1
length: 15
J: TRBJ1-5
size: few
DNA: TGCAGTGCTAGAGATTACCAGGGGGTGGGTCAGCCCCAGCATTTT
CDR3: CSARDYQGVGQPQHF

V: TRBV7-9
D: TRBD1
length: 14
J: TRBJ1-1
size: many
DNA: TGTGCCAGCAGCTTAGTTCAAGGGCAGGGGGCCGCTTTCTTT
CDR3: CASSLVQGQGAAFF

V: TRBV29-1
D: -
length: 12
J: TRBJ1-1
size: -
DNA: TGCAGCGTTGGGAACGGGAACACTGAAGCTTTCTTT
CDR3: CSVGNGNTEAFF

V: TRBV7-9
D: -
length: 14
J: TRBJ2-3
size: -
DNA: TGTGCCAGCAGCTTAGTTTCGGGGGCCGATACGCAGTATTTT
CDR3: CASSLVSGADTQYF

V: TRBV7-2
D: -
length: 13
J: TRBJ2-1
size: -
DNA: TGTGCCAGCAGCTTGGAGGGAAGCTATGAGCAGTTCTTC
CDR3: CASSLEGSYEQFF

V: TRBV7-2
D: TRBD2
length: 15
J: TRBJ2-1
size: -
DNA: TGTGCCAGCAGCTTAAGCGGGACCCCCTACAATGAGCAGTTCTTC
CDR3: CASSLSGTPYNEQFF

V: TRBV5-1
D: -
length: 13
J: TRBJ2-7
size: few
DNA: TGCGCCAGCAGCGAGGGCACGTCCTACGAGCAGTACTTC
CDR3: CASSEGTSYEQYF

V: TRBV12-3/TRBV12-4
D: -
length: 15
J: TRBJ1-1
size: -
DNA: TGTGCCAGCAGTTTAGGCTCGACACTGAACACTGAAGCTTTCTTT
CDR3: CASSLGSTLNTEAFF

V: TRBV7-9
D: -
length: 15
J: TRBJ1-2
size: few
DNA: TGTGCCAGCAGCCAAACCTCTGGGCGGATCTATGGCTACACCTTC
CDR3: CASSQTSGRIYGYTF

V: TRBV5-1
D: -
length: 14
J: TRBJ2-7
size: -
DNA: TGCGCCAGCAGCTTGGGCCTGGGAGACTACGAGCAGTACTTC
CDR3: CASSLGLGDYEQYF

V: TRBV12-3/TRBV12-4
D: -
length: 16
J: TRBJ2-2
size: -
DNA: TGTGCCAGCAGTTCTCACCGGGACGGTAACACCGGGGAGCTGTTTTTT
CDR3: CASSSHRDGNTGELFF

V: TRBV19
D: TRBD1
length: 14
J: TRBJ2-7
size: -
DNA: TGTGCCAGTAGTCCGGGACAGTGGGTCGGCGAGCAGTACTTC
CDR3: CASSPGQWVGEQYF

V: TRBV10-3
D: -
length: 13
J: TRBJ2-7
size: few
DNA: TGTGCCTCTTCGGGAGCATTATCCTACGAGCAGTACTTC
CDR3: CASSGALSYEQYF

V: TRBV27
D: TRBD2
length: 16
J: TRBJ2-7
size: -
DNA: TGTGCCAGCAGTCCTGAAGGACTAGCGGCCTCCTACGAGCAGTACTTC
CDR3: CASSPEGLAASYEQYF

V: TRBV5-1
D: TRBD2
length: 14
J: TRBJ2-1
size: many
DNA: TGCGCCAGCAGCGGAGGGAGGGACTACAATGAGCAGTTCTTC
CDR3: CASSGGRDYNEQFF

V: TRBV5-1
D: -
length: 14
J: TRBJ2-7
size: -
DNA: TGCGCCAGCAGCTTATGGCAACTCTCCTACGAGCAGTACTTC
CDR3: CASSLWQLSYEQYF

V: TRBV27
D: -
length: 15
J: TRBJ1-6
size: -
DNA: TGTGCCAGCAGTTTATCCCAGGGTTATAATTCACCCCTCCACTTT
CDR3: CASSLSQGYNSPLHF

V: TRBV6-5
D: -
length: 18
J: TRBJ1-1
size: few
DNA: TGTGCCAGCAGTTACTCGAGGGGCCATCTACAACAATCGACTGAAGCTTTCTTT
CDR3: CASSYSRGHLQQSTEAFF

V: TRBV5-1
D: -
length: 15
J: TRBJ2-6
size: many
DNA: TGCGCCAGCAGCTTGGATGGCTCTGGGGCCAACGTCCTGACTTTC
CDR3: CASSLDGSGANVLTF

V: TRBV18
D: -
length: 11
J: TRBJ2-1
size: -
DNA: TGTGCCAGCTCCCGAGAGCAGGAGCAGTTCTTC
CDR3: CASSREQEQFF

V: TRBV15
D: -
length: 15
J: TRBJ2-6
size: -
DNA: TGTGCCACCAGCAGGTCAGCCTCTGGGGCCAACGTCCTGACTTTC
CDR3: CATSRSASGANVLTF

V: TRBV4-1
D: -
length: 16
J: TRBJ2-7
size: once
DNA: TGCGCCAGCAGCCAAGATAGAGGGACACTGTCCTACGAGCAGTACTTC
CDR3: CASSQDRGTLSYEQYF

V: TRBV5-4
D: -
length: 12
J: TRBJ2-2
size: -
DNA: TGTGCCGGGAAAGTGGACACCGGGGAGCTGTTTTTT
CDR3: CAGKVDTGELFF

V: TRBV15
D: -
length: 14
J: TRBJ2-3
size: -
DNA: TGTGCCACCAGCAGCCCCCGAAGCTTAGATACGCAGTATTTT
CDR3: CATSSPRSLDTQYF

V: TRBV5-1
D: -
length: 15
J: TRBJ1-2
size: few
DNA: TGCGCCAGCAGCTCAGCCGCCGGGAGTAACTATGGCTACACCTTC
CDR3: CASSSAAGSNYGYTF

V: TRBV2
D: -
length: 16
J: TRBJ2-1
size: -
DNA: TGTGCCAGCAGTGAGAATAGGCAGGAAGTGTACAATGAGCAGTTCTTC
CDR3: CASSENRQEVYNEQFF

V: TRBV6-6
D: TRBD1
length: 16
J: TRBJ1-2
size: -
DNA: TGTGCCAGCAGCCGGGATTCCGGGACAGGATTTAGGGGCTACACCTTC
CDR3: CASSRDSGTGFRGYTF

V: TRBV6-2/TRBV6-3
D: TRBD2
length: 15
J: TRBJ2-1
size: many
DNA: TGTGCCAGCAGTTACGGGCTAGCGGACAACAATGAGCAGTTCTTC
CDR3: CASSYGLADNNEQFF

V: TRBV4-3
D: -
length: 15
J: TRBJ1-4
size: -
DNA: TGCGCCAGCAGCCCAGGGTCGTGGGGTACTGAAAAACTGTTTTTT
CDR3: CASSPGSWGTEKLFF

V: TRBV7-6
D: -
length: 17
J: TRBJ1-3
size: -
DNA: TGTGCCAGCAGCTTAGAGGGTCCAGGGGTATCTGGAAACACCATATATTTT
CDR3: CASSLEGPGVSGNTIYF

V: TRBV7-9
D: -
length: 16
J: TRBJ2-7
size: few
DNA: TGTGCCAGCAGCTTAGCACCGTGGGGCACGACCTACGAGCAGTACTTC
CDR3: CASSLAPWGTTYEQYF

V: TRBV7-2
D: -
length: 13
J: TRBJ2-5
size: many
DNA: TGTGCCAGCAGCTTAGTTGGTGTAGAGACCCAGTACTTC
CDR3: CASSLVGVETQYF

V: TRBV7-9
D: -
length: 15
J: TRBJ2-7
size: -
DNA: TGTGCCAGCAGCTCCCTGAGGCTGAAAACCTACGAGCAGTACTTC
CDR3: CASSSLRLKTYEQYF

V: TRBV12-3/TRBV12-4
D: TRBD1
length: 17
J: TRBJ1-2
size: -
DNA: TGTGCCAGCAGTTTAGCGGGCCGGGTACAGGGGGTTCATGGCTACACCTTC
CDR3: CASSLAGRVQGVHGYTF

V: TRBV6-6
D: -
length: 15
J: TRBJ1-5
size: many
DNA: TGTGCCAGCAGTTACGACGATAAAGGCAATCAGCCCCAGCATTTT
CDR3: CASSYDDKGNQPQHF

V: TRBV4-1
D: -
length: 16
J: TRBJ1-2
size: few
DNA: TGCGCCAGCAGCCAACCTAGGACGGCCACCACTCCTGGCTACACCTTC
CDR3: CASSQPRTATTPGYTF

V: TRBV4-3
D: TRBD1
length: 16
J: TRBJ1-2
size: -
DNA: TGCGCCAGCAGCCAGACGGCAGGGGGGCCGAACTATGGCTACACCTTC
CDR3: CASSQTAGGPNYGYTF

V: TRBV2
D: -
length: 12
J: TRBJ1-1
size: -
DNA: TGTGCCAGCAAAGGGGATCGCACTGAAGCTTTCTTT
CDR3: CASKGDRTEAFF

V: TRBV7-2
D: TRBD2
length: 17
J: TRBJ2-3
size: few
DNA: TGTGCCAGCAGCTCCCCATGGGCGGGGGGCCGCACAGATACGCAGTATTTT
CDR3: CASSSPWAGGRTDTQYF

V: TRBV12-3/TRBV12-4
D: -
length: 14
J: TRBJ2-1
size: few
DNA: TGTGCCAGCAGCTTGTCTTATAGCGGCAATGAGCAGTTCTTC
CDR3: CASSLSYSGNEQFF

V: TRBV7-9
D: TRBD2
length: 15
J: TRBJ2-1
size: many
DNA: TGTGCCAGCAGACCTAGCGGGAGGTCCTACAATGAGCAGTTCTTC
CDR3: CASRPSGRSYNEQFF

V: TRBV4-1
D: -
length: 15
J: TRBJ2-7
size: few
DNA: TGCGCCAGCAGCCAAGGTCCCGGACTACCGAACGAGCAGTACTTC
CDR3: CASSQGPGLPNEQYF

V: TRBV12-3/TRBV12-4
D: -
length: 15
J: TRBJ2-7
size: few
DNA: TGTGCCAGCAGTTTAGGAGGGAGTAGTTCCTACGAGCAGTACTTC
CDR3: CASSLGGSSSYEQYF

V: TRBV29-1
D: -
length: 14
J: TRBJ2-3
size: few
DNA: TGCAGCGTTTATCAGGCGATGAGCACAGATACGCAGTATTTT
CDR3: CSVYQAMSTDTQYF

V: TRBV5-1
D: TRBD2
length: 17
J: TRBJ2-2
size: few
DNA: TGCGCCAGCAGCCCGGGACTAGCGGGAGGGTTCACCGGGGAGCTGTTTTTT
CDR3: CASSPGLAGGFTGELFF

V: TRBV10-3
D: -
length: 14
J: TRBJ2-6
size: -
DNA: TGTGCCATCAGTGAGTCGACCGGGGCCAACGTCCTGACTTTC
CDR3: CAISESTGANVLTF

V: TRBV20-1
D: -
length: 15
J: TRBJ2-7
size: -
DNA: TGCAGTGCTTATCCCCCGGCACTAAGGTCCTACGAGCAGTACTTC
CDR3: CSAYPPALRSYEQYF

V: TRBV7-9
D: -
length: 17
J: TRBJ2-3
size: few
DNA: TGTGCCAGCAGCTTAGCAAGGCAGGCCGTAAGCACAGATACGCAGTATTTT
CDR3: CASSLARQAVSTDTQYF

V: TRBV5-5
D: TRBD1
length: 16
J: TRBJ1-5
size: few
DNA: TGTGCCAGCAGCCCCTGGGGGACAGGGGGAGGTCAGCCCCAGCATTTT
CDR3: CASSPWGTGGGQPQHF

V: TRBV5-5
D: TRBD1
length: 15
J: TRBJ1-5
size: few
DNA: TGTGCCAGCAGCTCCGGGACAGATCGCAATCAGCCCCAGCATTTT
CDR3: CASSSGTDRNQPQHF

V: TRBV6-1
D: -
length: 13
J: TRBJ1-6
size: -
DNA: TGTGCCAGCCAAGACGGTTATAATTCACCCCTCCACTTT
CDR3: CASQDGYNSPLHF

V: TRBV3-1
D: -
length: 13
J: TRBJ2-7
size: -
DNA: TGTGCCAGCAGTGTAGCGGTTACCTACGAGCAGTACTTC
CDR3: CASSVAVTYEQYF

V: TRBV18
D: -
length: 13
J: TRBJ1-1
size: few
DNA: TGTGCCAGCTCACACCAAGAGAACACTGAAGCTTTCTTT
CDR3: CASSHQENTEAFF

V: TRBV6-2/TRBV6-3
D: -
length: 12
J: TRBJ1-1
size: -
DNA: TGTGCCAGCAGTTACGAGGAAACTGAAGCTTTCTTT
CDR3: CASSYEETEAFF

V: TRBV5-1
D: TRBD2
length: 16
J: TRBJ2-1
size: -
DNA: TGCGCCAGCAGCTTGGCCGCTAGCGGGAACGACAATGAGCAGTTCTTC
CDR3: CASSLAASGNDNEQFF

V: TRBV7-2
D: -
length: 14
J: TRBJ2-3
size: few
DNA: TGTGCCAGCAGTTCGTACCTCCGCACAGATACGCAGTATTTT
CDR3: CASSSYLRTDTQYF

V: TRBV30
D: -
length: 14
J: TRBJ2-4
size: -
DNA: TGTGCCTGGAGTGGTCCAGGGGAGTTGAACATTCAGTACTTC
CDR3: CAWSGPGELNIQYF

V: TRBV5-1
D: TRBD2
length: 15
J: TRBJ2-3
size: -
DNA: TGCGCCAGCAGCATATCTAGCGGGAACACAGATACGCAGTATTTT
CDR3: CASSISSGNTDTQYF

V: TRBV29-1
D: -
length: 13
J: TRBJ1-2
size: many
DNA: TGCAGCGTTGAAGGCCTGGCGGGGTTCGGCTACACCTTC
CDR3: CSVEGLAGFGYTF